These 19 T cell receptor beta chains were all obtained from the same sample, sequenced in a study of blood T cell repertoires in COVID-19 (dated by TCRdb to 2020 to 2022). The method behind the library was the immunoSEQ multiplex PCR assay. The table was pulled from immuneACCESS by TCRdb, which kept in-frame rearrangements only. Such tables lose some clones; where checked, under half of the loss comes from unresolved V genes, and the rest has no known cause. The sample records around 200,000 clones, about 88% of which are singletons. Clones ranked in the top ten supply roughly 0.8% of the sample. What was sequenced was PBMCs or T cells enriched from blood (not recorded which). These receptors all stem from a woman in her late teens or twenties who had recovered from COVID-19.

With regard to this clone: Additional DNA sequences in this sample encode the identical CDR3. The rearrangement joins TRBV29-1 to TRBJ2-2; possibly TRBD2 for D (6 bases). V shed 5 bases and J shed 1 base, with 11 bases lying between them. The CDR3 spans 14 residues. CDR1 and CDR2 (germline): SQVTM, ANQGSEA. Here the CDR3 reads CSVLGLLNTGELFF. The CDR3 DNA follows: TGCAGCGTTCTGGGACTGCTGAACACCGGGGAGCTGTTTTTT.

The gene calls are TRBV14 and TRBJ2-2; 7 bases are shared with TRBD1. Germline V lookup: CDR1 SGHDN, CDR2 FVKESK. The CDR3 has 15 residues. Unmatched junction bases numbered 7, after V lost 5 bases and J lost 4 bases. The DNA for the CDR3 is TGTGCCAGCAGCAGGCGACAGGGTGTCACCGGGGAGCTGTTTTTT. Translating it yields CASSRRQGVTGELFF.

The CDR3 DNA is TGTGCCAGCAGGGAGGACAGGGGGCGCATCTATGGCTACACCTTC. Translated, it gives CASREDRGRIYGYTF. This sequence joins TRBV2 and TRBJ1-2; 11 positions match TRBD1. The germline V gene has CDR1 SNHLY and CDR2 FYNNEI. The CDR3 runs 15 residues. With 6 bases clipped from V and 4 bases from J, the junction kept 7 bases outside the gene matches.

The chain couples TRBV20-1 to TRBJ1-1, with D hard to call. Germline-derived CDR1 and CDR2 are DFQATT and SNEGSKA (reference sequence). V lost 3 bases and J lost 0, with 11 bases in between. The CDR3 contains 14 residues. CDR3 sequence reads: CSASSGAVNTEAFF. The DNA for the CDR3 is TGCAGTGCTAGTTCCGGAGCGGTGAACACTGAAGCTTTCTTT.

V and J are TRBV28 and TRBJ2-3; 11 nucleotides line up with TRBD2. The CDR3 sequence is 15 residues long. CDR1 is MDHEN, CDR2 SYDVKM, per germline. Germline trimming cut 5 bases from V and 6 bases from J; bases unmatched to any gene: 7. The DNA of the CDR3 is TGTGCCAGCAGTGACGGGACTAGCGGAAGGGATACGCAGTATTTT. Translation gives CASSDGTSGRDTQYF.

This clone appeared a few times. This chain links TRBV7-2 with TRBJ1-2; tentatively, D is TRBD1 (5 bases). CDR1 is SGHTA, CDR2 FQGNSA, per germline. This CDR3 spans 14 amino acids. V was cut by 1 base and J by 4 bases, with 10 bases left in between. CDR3 amino acids: CASSLEGWTYGYTF. The DNA for the CDR3 is TGTGCCAGCAGCTTAGAGGGGTGGACCTATGGCTACACCTTC. The whole variable domain, remainder taken from reference TRBV7-2 and TRBJ1-2, is GAGVSQSPSNKVTEKGKDVELRCDPISGHTALYWYRQSLGQGLEFLIYFQGNSAPDKSGLPSDRFSAERTGGSVSTLTIQRTQQEDSAVYLCASSLEGWTYGYTFGSGTRLTVV.

The V and J genes are TRBV7-9 and TRBJ2-3; 7 bases agree with TRBD2. Germline CDR1 is SEHNR and CDR2 is FQNEAQ (reference sequence). The CDR3 extends over 15 amino acids. V lost 5 bases and J lost 0; bases outside the gene matches: 5. The CDR3 loop is CASSLSGMSTDTQYF. DNA for the CDR3: TGTGCCAGCAGCCTAAGCGGGATGAGCACAGATACGCAGTATTTT.

The genes are TRBV27 and TRBJ2-5; 9 nucleotides match TRBD1. The length of the CDR3 is 14 residues. Trimming cost V 5 bases and J 5 bases; bases outside gene matches: 6. Germline V gene data show CDR1 as MNHEY and CDR2 as SMNVEV (reference sequence). CDR3 DNA sequence: TGTGCCAGCAGTCACAGGGGGCTTCGGGAGACCCAGTACTTC. This gives the protein CASSHRGLRETQYF.

The chain has TRBV10-1 and TRBJ2-1; a possible D gene is TRBD2 (6 bases). CDR3 size: 14 residues. Germline values: CDR1 WNHNN, CDR2 SYGVQD (reference sequence). The V end was cut by 4 bases, the J end by 9 bases, with 16 bases between. CDR3 nucleotide sequence: TGCGCCAGCAGTGCCCTAAGGGAGGATAGTGAGCAGTTCTTC. Translation: CASSALREDSEQFF.

Concerning this clone itself: At one end, the junction sequence differs from germline, possibly due to a read error. The V gene is TRBV25-1, the J gene TRBJ1-2, with 10 positions matching TRBD1. There are 15 residues in the CDR3. CDR1 MGHDK and CDR2 SYGVNS come from the germline V gene. The CDR3 DNA reads TGTGCCAGCAGTGAACCCCTGGGACAGGGGTTTCTTATCGCCTTC. This translates into CASSEPLGQGFLIAF.

The CDR3 DNA follows: TGTGCCAGCAGCCAACGAGACAGGGGCGCTCGGGGCTACACCTTC. It yields the protein CASSQRDRGARGYTF. The J gene is TRBJ1-2, the V gene TRBV3-1 (or the pseudogene TRBV3-2), with 8 bases lining up with TRBD1. The germline gives CDR1 LGHDT, CDR2 YNNKEL (reference sequence). The CDR3 runs to 15 residues. Germline trimming cut 2 bases from V and 8 bases from J; bases unmatched to any gene: 10.

For the CDR3, the DNA is TGTGCCAGCCGGAATGGCGGGGAGGGACTAAACATTCAGTACTTC. Its protein is CASRNGGEGLNIQYF. This chain links TRBV28 with TRBJ2-4, with 7 bases lining up with TRBD2. The V gene's germline CDR1 is MDHEN and CDR2 SYDVKM. V lost 8 bases and J lost 6; bases outside the gene matches: 13. The CDR3 length is 15 residues.

The J gene is TRBJ2-7, the V gene TRBV28; 10 nucleotides agree with TRBD1. V shed 5 bases and J 1 base; nucleotides not matched to a gene: 5. This CDR3 contains 15 residues. CDR1 MDHEN and CDR2 SYDVKM come from the germline V gene. CDR3 coding DNA: TGTGCCAGCAGTCGGCCGGGACAGGGGTCCTACGAGCAGTACTTC. This translates into CASSRPGQGSYEQYF.

V gene TRBV4-1 combines with J gene TRBJ2-7; TRBD2 agrees at 8 bases. The CDR3 length is 15 residues. CDR1 MGHRA and CDR2 YSYEKL come from the germline V gene. The V and J ends lost 3 bases and 2 bases, in that order; junction bases with no gene match: 6. CDR3 sequence (DNA): TGCGCCAGCAGCCACCCCGGGAGGGCGGCCTACGAGCAGTACTTC. Its protein product is CASSHPGRAAYEQYF.

DNA of the CDR3: TGTGCCAGCAGCTTACACCGGGAATACTTTAATATGAGCAATCAGCCCCAGCATTTT. It yields the protein CASSLHREYFNMSNQPQHF. The chain combines TRBV7-8 with TRBJ1-5; D gene uncertain. CDR3 length equals 19 residues. Trimming took 2 bases from V and 1 from J, leaving 21 bases between them. Germline assignment: CDR1 SGHVS and CDR2 FQNEAQ.

This clone was observed a handful of times. This sequence joins TRBV29-1 and TRBJ2-1; 10 bases align to TRBD2. The CDR3 spans 17 residues. CDR1 SQVTM and CDR2 ANQGSEA come from the germline V gene. J gave up 7 bases and V 4 bases, and 16 bases lay outside the gene matches. Written as DNA, the CDR3 is TGCAGCGTTGGTAGAGGAGCGGGAGGGCCTCAGGGGAATGAGCAGTTCTTC. This gives the protein CSVGRGAGGPQGNEQFF.

The chain combines TRBV7-2 with TRBJ2-7; 12 bases fit TRBD2. Losses at the gene ends were 5 bases for V and 2 bases for J; bases not matched to a gene: 4. Germline assignment: CDR1 SGHTA and CDR2 FQGNSA. The CDR3 contains 15 residues. For the CDR3, the DNA is TGTGCCAGCAGCCCCCGACTAGCGGGAGCCTACGAGCAGTACTTC. Translating gives CASSPRLAGAYEQYF. Variable domain in full (rest from reference TRBV7-2 and TRBJ2-7): GAGVSQSPSNKVTEKGKDVELRCDPISGHTALYWYRQSLGQGLEFLIYFQGNSAPDKSGLPSDRFSAERTGGSVSTLTIQRTQQEDSAVYLCASSPRLAGAYEQYFGPGTRLTVT.

CDR3 in amino acids: CASSDQGIEQYF. The CDR3 coding sequence is TGTGCCAGCAGCGATCAGGGGATCGAGCAGTACTTC. The chain employs TRBV12-3 or TRBV12-4 and TRBJ2-7; maybe TRBD1 (6 bases). V lost 6 bases, J lost 6 bases, and 12 bases lay in between. CDR3 length: 12 amino acids.

The J gene is TRBJ2-7, the V gene TRBV28; 10 bases are a match to TRBD2. This CDR3 region has 15 residues. V trimming: 2 bases; J trimming: 2 bases; junction bases outside the gene matches: 3. Germline V gene sequence: CDR1 MDHEN, CDR2 SYDVKM. CDR3 nucleotides: TGTGCCAGCAGTTTACGGACTAGCGGTACCTACGAGCAGTACTTC. Its protein is CASSLRTSGTYEQYF. Filled out from reference TRBV28 and TRBJ2-7, the complete variable domain reads DVKVTQSSRYLVKRTGEKVFLECVQDMDHENMFWYRQDPGLGLRLIYFSYDVKMKEKGDIPEGYSVSREKKERFSLILESASTNQTSMYLCASSLRTSGTYEQYFGPGTRLTVT.